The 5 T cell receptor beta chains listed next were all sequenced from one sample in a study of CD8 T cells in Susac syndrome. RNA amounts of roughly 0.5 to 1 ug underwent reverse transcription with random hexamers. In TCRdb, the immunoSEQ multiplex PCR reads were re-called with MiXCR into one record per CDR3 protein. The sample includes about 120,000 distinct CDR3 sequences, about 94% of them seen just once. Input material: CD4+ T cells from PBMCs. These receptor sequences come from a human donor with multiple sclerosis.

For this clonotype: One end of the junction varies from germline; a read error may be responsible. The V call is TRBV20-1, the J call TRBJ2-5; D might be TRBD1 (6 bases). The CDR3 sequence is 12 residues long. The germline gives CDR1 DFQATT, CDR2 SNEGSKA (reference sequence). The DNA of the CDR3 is TGCAGTGCTTTGACAGGCGGAGAGATCCAGTACTTC. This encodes CSALTGGEIQYF.

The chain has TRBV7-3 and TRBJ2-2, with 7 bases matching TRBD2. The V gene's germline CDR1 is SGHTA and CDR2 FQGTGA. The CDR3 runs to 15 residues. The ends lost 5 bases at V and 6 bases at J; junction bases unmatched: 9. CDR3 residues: CASSPGLSVAGELFF. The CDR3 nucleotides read TGTGCCAGCAGCCCGGGACTATCGGTAGCCGGGGAGCTGTTTTTT.

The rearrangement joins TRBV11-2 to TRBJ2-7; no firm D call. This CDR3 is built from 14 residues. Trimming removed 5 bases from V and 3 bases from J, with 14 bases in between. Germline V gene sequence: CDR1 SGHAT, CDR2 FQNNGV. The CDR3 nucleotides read TGTGCCAGCAGCCGAGAAGGTGGAAACTACGAGCAGTACTTC. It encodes CASSREGGNYEQYF.

DNA for the CDR3: TGTGCCAGCAGCTACGGGACCCAGAGCAATCAGCCCCAGCATTTT. This sequence encodes CASSYGTQSNQPQHF. The chain joins TRBV5-4 to TRBJ1-5; D might be TRBD1 (5 bases). The CDR3 is 15 residues long. Trimming shortened V by 3 bases and J by 1 base, and 11 bases separated the two germline ends. Germline V gene sequence: CDR1 SGHNT, CDR2 YYREEE (reference sequence).

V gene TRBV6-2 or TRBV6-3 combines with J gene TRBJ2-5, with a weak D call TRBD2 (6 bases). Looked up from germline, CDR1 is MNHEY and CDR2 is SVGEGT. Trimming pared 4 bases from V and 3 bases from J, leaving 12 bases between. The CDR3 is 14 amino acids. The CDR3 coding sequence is TGTGCCAGCAGTTCCGGGACTGCCGAAGAGACCCAGTACTTC. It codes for CASSSGTAEETQYF.